This T cell receptor beta chain was documented in a study of blood T cell repertoires in COVID-19. Study at large: PBMCs, B-cell-depleted T cells, or T cells provided the cDNA or gDNA that made up the material.

Some clones are missing from TCRdb's copy, which holds only in-frame ones; the method was immunoSEQ multiplex PCR. This table has tens of thousands of clones, around 85% appearing once. This CDR3 has 14 amino acids. The V end was cut by 4 bases, the J end by 1 base, with 8 bases between. Germline V gives CDR1 SGDLS, CDR2 YYNGEE. The chain links TRBV9 to TRBJ2-2; D is undetermined. This TCR was recovered from a man in his 70s with acute or convalescent COVID-19. Input material: peripheral blood. Here the CDR3 DNA reads TGTGCCAGCAGCTCTGTTCTGAACACCGGGGAGCTGTTTTTT. The encoded protein is CASSSVLNTGELFF.